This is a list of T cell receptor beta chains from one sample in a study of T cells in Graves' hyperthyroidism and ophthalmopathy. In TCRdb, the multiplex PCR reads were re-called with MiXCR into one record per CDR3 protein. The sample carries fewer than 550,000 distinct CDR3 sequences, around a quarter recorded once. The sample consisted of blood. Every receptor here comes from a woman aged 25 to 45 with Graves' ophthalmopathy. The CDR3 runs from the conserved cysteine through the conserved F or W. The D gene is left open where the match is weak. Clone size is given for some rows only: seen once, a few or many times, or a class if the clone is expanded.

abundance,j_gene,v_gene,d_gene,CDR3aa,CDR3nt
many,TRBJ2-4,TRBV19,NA,CASSRTRGTDIQYF,TGTGCCAGTAGTAGGACCCGGGGTACAGACATTCAGTACTTC
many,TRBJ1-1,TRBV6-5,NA,CASSYSRGEAFF,TGTGCCAGCAGTTACTCACGGGGTGAAGCTTTCTTT
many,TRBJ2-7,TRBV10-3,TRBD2,CASSESGLAVNYEQYF,TGTGCCAGCAGTGAGTCCGGACTAGCGGTCAACTACGAGCAGTACTTC
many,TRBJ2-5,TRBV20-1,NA,CSAKEWGGLQETQYF,TGCAGTGCTAAGGAGTGGGGGGGCCTTCAAGAGACCCAGTACTTC
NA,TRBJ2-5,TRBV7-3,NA,CASRDLVKETQYF,TGTGCCAGCCGAGACTTAGTGAAAGAGACCCAGTACTTC
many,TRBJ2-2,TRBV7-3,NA,CASSLSRDKELFF,TGTGCCAGCAGCTTATCTCGGGACAAAGAGCTGTTTTTT
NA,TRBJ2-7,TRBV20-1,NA,CSARWARMYEQYF,TGCAGTGCTAGGTGGGCGCGGATGTACGAGCAGTACTTC
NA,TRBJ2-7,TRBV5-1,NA,CASSLVQGVGHEQYF,TGCGCCAGCAGCTTGGTGCAGGGAGTAGGCCACGAGCAGTACTTC
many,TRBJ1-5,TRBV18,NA,CASSPDRNQPQHF,TGTGCCAGCAGCCCGGACAGAAATCAGCCCCAGCATTTT
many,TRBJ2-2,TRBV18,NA,CASSPPSSTGELFF,TGTGCCAGCTCACCTCCGAGCAGCACCGGGGAGCTGTTTTTT
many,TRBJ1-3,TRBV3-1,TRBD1,CASFQTGSGNTIYF,TGTGCCAGCTTCCAGACAGGGAGTGGAAACACCATATATTTT
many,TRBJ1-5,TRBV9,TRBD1,CASSVDGTEGGQPQHF,TGTGCCAGCAGCGTAGATGGGACAGAAGGTGGTCAGCCCCAGCATTTT
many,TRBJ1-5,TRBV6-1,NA,CASKQGNQPQHF,TGTGCCAGCAAACAGGGCAATCAGCCCCAGCATTTT
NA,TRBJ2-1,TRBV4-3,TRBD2,CASSHTGLAGGSNNEQFF,TGCGCCAGCAGCCATACCGGACTAGCGGGGGGGAGTAACAATGAGCAGTTCTTC
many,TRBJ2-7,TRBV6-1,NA,CASSDFPGSYEQYF,TGTGCCAGCAGTGACTTCCCTGGCAGCTACGAGCAGTACTTC
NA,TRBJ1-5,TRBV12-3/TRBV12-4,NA,CASRLDIQPQHF,TGTGCCAGCAGGCTCGACATCCAGCCCCAGCATTTT
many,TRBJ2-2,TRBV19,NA,CASSIARTNTGELFF,TGTGCCAGTAGTATAGCGCGGACGAACACCGGGGAGCTGTTTTTT